These 15 T cell receptor beta chains came from one sample sequenced in a study of shared clonotypes between healthy human individuals. The naive CD8 subset, CD45RO-negative cells positively selected for CCR7, excluded terminally differentiated effector memory CD45RA+ cells. Profiled with immunoSEQ multiplex PCR; TCRdb holds only in-frame clones, not every one. The table lists around 600,000 clones, about 98% of them singletons, with 0.3% in the top ten. Sequencing was performed on naive CD8+ T cells sorted from blood. Every receptor here comes from a man under 40 in good health.

The rearrangement joins TRBV5-1 to TRBJ2-1; D gene unclear. V lost 0 bases to trimming and J lost 5 bases, with 6 bases between them. This CDR3 is built from 13 residues. Germline lookup yields CDR1 SGHRS and CDR2 YFSETQ. CDR3 DNA: TGCGCCAGCAGCTTGGTGGCAGACAATGAGCAGTTCTTC. This encodes CASSLVADNEQFF. Based on the CDR3 plus reference TRBV5-1 and TRBJ2-1, the full variable domain is KAGVTQTPRYLIKTRGQQVTLSCSPISGHRSVSWYQQTPGQGLQFLFEYFSETQRNKGNFPGRFSGRQFSNSRSEMNVSTLELGDSALYLCASSLVADNEQFFGPGTRLTVL.

The chain is built from TRBV7-9 and TRBJ1-4, with unresolved D. V lost 2 bases and J 0 bases, leaving 13 bases between the germline ends. The CDR3 has 17 amino acids. From germline, CDR1 is SEHNR and CDR2 FQNEAQ (reference sequence). In DNA form, the CDR3 reads TGTGCCAGCAGCTTAAAACCTGGTGATGCAACTAATGAAAAACTGTTTTTT. This translates into CASSLKPGDATNEKLFF.

J is TRBJ2-5 and V is TRBV29-1; D gene unclear. This CDR3 is built from 12 residues. V was trimmed by 4 bases and J by 5 bases, leaving 11 bases between them. CDR1 and CDR2 from the germline V gene are SQVTM and ANQGSEA. The CDR3: CSVAEFEETQYF. The CDR3 DNA reads TGCAGCGTTGCCGAGTTTGAGGAGACCCAGTACTTC.

The chain combines TRBV7-9 with TRBJ2-5, with D perhaps TRBD1 (5 bases). V lost 1 base to trimming and J lost 7 bases, with 13 bases between them. Germline V gene data show CDR1 as SEHNR and CDR2 as FQNEAQ (reference sequence). The CDR3 runs to 14 residues. CDR3 amino acids: CASSLDMDQGTQYF. The CDR3 nucleotides read TGTGCCAGCAGCTTAGATATGGACCAGGGGACCCAGTACTTC.

As DNA, the CDR3 is TGTGCCAGCAGCCCGGGGTCTGGGACCCAGTACTTC. Translated: CASSPGSGTQYF. The chain joins TRBV5-6 to TRBJ2-5; D is perhaps TRBD2 (5 bases). In germline, CDR1 is SGHDT, CDR2 YYEEEE. Trimming took 4 bases from V and 7 from J, leaving 11 bases between them. This CDR3 has 12 residues.

The rearrangement uses TRBV7-9 and TRBJ2-5; D is perhaps TRBD1 (6 bases). Germline assignment: CDR1 SEHNR and CDR2 FQNEAQ (reference sequence). The V end was cut by 5 bases, the J end by 0 bases, with 13 bases between. The CDR3 runs to 15 residues. CDR3: CASSATGTNQETQYF. The CDR3 DNA reads TGTGCCAGCAGCGCGACCGGGACAAACCAAGAGACCCAGTACTTC.

This chain uses TRBV28 with TRBJ2-1; perhaps TRBD2 as D (5 bases). Germline V lookup: CDR1 MDHEN, CDR2 SYDVKM. V shed 3 bases and J shed 0 bases, with 15 bases lying between them. The CDR3 covers 17 residues. The CDR3 spells CASSFNMVGNSYNEQFF. The CDR3 DNA follows: TGTGCCAGCAGTTTTAATATGGTCGGGAACTCCTACAATGAGCAGTTCTTC.

This rearrangement joins TRBV4-1 to TRBJ2-7, with D possibly being TRBD1 (6 bases). CDR1 MGHRA and CDR2 YSYEKL come from the germline V gene. The CDR3 consists of 15 residues. The V end was cut by 0 bases, the J end by 3 bases, with 12 bases between. CDR3 DNA: TGCGCCAGCAGCCAAGATGGGGGCAGATTCTACGAGCAGTACTTC. As protein: CASSQDGGRFYEQYF.

This clone was seen once. As DNA, the CDR3 is TGTGCCAGCAGTGGCCCAGGGCCCTCTGGAAACACCATATATTTT. It specifies CASSGPGPSGNTIYF. V usage is TRBV2 and J usage is TRBJ1-3, with D perhaps matching TRBD1 (5 bases). The CDR3 consists of 15 residues. V lost 4 bases to trimming and J lost 0 bases, with 10 bases between them. The germline V gene has CDR1 SNHLY and CDR2 FYNNEI.

Here the CDR3 reads CASSAPGLAGFEQFF. The CDR3 coding sequence is TGTGCCAGCAGCGCGCCGGGACTAGCGGGATTTGAGCAGTTCTTC. J is TRBJ2-1 and V is TRBV7-8; 13 positions agree with TRBD2. CDR1 SGHVS and CDR2 FQNEAQ come from the germline V gene. The CDR3 has 15 amino acids. Trimming at V came to 5 bases and at J to 9 bases, leaving 7 bases not matched to a gene.

J is TRBJ2-1 and V is TRBV7-9; D not resolved. Trimming removed 6 bases at V and 9 bases at J, with 24 bases between. Per the germline V gene, CDR1 is SEHNR and CDR2 is FQNEAQ (reference sequence). The CDR3 contains 16 residues. In nucleotides, the CDR3 is TGTGCCAGCAGTCCAACCGCCGGGCTAAGCGCTTCTGAGCAGTTCTTC. The encoded protein is CASSPTAGLSASEQFF.

The chain uses TRBV27 and TRBJ2-7, with D maybe TRBD1 (6 bases). The CDR3 has 14 residues. CDR1 MNHEY and CDR2 SMNVEV come from the germline V gene (reference sequence). V was cut by 4 bases and J by 4 bases, with 14 bases left in between. CDR3 nucleotides: TGTGCCAGCAGTTCTATCAAAGGACAGTACGAGCAGTACTTC. Residues: CASSSIKGQYEQYF.

The chain joins TRBV18 to TRBJ1-4, with D possibly matching TRBD1 (6 bases). The length of the CDR3 is 18 residues. In germline, CDR1 is KGHSH, CDR2 LQKENI. The germline V and J ends were trimmed by 8 bases and 4 bases, with 26 bases remaining between them. The CDR3 here is CASPPEAQGPLLNEKLFF. The CDR3 DNA reads as TGTGCCAGCCCCCCAGAGGCACAGGGCCCACTACTTAATGAAAAACTGTTTTTT.

A remark on this clone: Within the sample, other DNA sequences also encode this same CDR3. V and J are TRBV11-2 and TRBJ1-1; unclear D gene. CDR1 and CDR2 from the germline V gene are SGHAT and FQNNGV. V was trimmed by 1 base and J by 2 bases, leaving 5 bases between them. CDR3 size: 13 residues. The CDR3 DNA reads TGTGCCAGCAGCTTAGGGCCCAACACTGAAGCTTTCTTT. This sequence encodes CASSLGPNTEAFF. Variable domain in full (rest from reference TRBV11-2 and TRBJ1-1): EAGVAQSPRYKIIEKRQSVAFWCNPISGHATLYWYQQILGQGPKLLIQFQNNGVVDDSQLPKDRFSAERLKGVDSTLKIQPAKLEDSAVYLCASSLGPNTEAFFGQGTRLTVV.

J is TRBJ1-1 and V is TRBV6-5, with 7 positions matching TRBD1. Germline V gene lookup returns CDR1 MNHEY and CDR2 SVGAGI. V lost 6 bases and J lost 7; bases outside the gene matches: 5. This CDR3 has 12 residues. In nucleotides, the CDR3 is TGTGCCAGCAGGAGAGGACAGGTTGAAGCTTTCTTT. Amino acid sequence: CASRRGQVEAFF.